This T cell receptor beta chain is from a study of blood T cells in healthy people across ages (dated by TCRdb to between 2014 and 2017). The study in broad terms: In model experiments, template switching captured roughly one uniquely barcoded TCR beta cDNA molecule for every two T cells. Age-related changes in TCR beta repertoire diversity were measured in the study by deep sequencing normalized with unique cDNA molecular identifiers. For two donors (one aged 18 to 30 and one aged 80 or older), the study analyzed two additional independent replicas of 1 million unique cDNA reads from the same blood draw. Donors were grouped into four age groups: young (average roughly 15 years), middle-aged (about 38), aged (around 56) and long-lived (about 89).

Overall study outcomes, separate from this receptor: Total diversity estimates from one million sequenced T cells were considered lower bounds and underestimates. Compared with the aged group, more naive CD4+ T cells, fewer expanded clones and increased TCR diversity were shown by the long-lived group, suggesting age selection. Observed TCR beta diversity per million T cells fell roughly linearly with age, and a significant reduction was already apparent by age around 40. Because the CMV infection status of the donors was unknown, age-related changes in expanded clonotypes may potentially have been confounded. There was a strong correlation between observed TCR beta diversity and the percentage of naive T cells measured by flow cytometry. Bulk unsorted PBMC profiling prevented conclusive comparison of naive and antigen-experienced compartments.

Receptors were amplified or captured by 5' RACE. The sequencing machine was an Illumina HiSeq 2500. A second roughly 7 to 11 cycle PCR used a sample-barcoded 5' primer and a J-beta primer mix. A unique molecular identifier was introduced onto each TCR beta cDNA molecule by a template-switch 5' adaptor carrying 12 random nucleotides. Each sample yielded at least 3 million CDR3-containing paired-end reads. The Mint cDNA synthesis kit, primed by a TRBC-specific oligonucleotide, was used to synthesize first-strand cDNA from all RNA. Following uracil-DNA glycosylase treatment, a first 18-cycle PCR with universal primers M1SS and BC2_uni_R was performed on all cDNA. In the original analysis: For normalization, 1 million high-quality reads were randomly selected from each sample, with every read carrying a distinct molecular identifier. Instead of being binned into consensus sequences, reads that shared molecular identifiers were thrown out. MiTCR, with a Q25 quality threshold and the strictest error-elimination algorithm, was used for CDR3 identification, clonotype clustering and error correction. A nonparametric unseen species model with Euler transformation was used to estimate a lower bound on total TCR beta diversity. Using fastp trimming at Q25 and MiXCR clonotype assembly, TCRdb reanalyzed the public sequencing data and kept in-frame beta chains. Identical CDR3 protein sequences are pooled into one entry, listed with their most common genes and DNA. TCRdb's processing, not the study's, gives the V and J calls here. Within this sample are fewer than 1,200,000 distinct CDR3 sequences, with almost 25% of them counted one time only. The ten largest make up 0.65% to 0.95% of the sample.

This clonotype was found a few times. Its binding antigen is unknown. Base qualities are not at hand, and no much larger clone is one base apart. The cysteine opens and the phenylalanine closes a CDR3 of 13 amino acids. Of the read, only the CDR3 DNA is kept; its 39 bases are in frame from base 1. Trimming takes 3 bases from V and 4 bases from J, and the germline ends sit 7 bases apart. CDR1 and CDR2, looked up from the germline V gene, are ENHRY and SYGVKD. The donors were a few dozen Caucasian individuals from Russia, aged 6 to 90 years, who were systemically healthy. Each donor gave around 9.8 milliliters of peripheral blood, collected into EDTA-treated Vacutainer tubes. Ficoll-Paque density-gradient centrifugation was used to isolate PBMCs, with at least 6.5 million per sample. Total RNA was extracted from PBMCs with Trizol reagent, with at least 6 micrograms obtained per sample. For every donor, flow cytometry on a PBMC aliquot measured the percentage of naive CD45RAhigh/CD27high T cells.

The same specimen was also included in a second study, on T cells of mothers and their children. Reported in the second study: Nine systemically healthy Caucasian individuals, comprising three mothers and their six children, were included as donors. cDNA synthesis used all of the extracted RNA, with approximately 1.6 ug of RNA in each 15 ul reaction. Sample barcodes and 2-4 random nucleotides were added via the M1S primer in the second PCR. More than 9.5 million TCR beta CDR3 reads were obtained from each mother, and about 3 million reads were obtained from each child. Thymic selection shapes the output of TCR recombination in a similar way in related and unrelated pairs, and inherited differences have a minor effect. Related mother-child pairs always showed normalized repertoire overlap that was slightly higher than in unrelated mother-child pairs, though the difference was never significant. No persistent microchimeric T cell clones were detected, at a sensitivity of around 100 clones per million clonotypes. Deep NGS was used in the study to compare the TCR beta repertoires of mothers and children and to look for features that separate related mother-child pairs from unrelated individuals. Mothers averaged about 37 +/- 4 years of age and children averaged about 10 +/- 4 years. After adapter ligation with NEBNext reagents, the libraries were sequenced on Illumina HiSeq 2000 with 100+100 nt paired-end reads. To prevent cross-contamination, the mother and child libraries were prepared a month apart and were sequenced in separate runs. For each donor, somewhere between roughly 450,000 and 2,100,000 distinct TCR beta clonotypes were identified. Naive TCR beta clonotypes were estimated from low-frequency clonotypes matched to each donor's FACS-determined naive share, without sorting.

Sequenced: blood. This chain is built from TRBV10-3 and TRBJ2-4; the D region possibly corresponds to TRBD1 (6 bases align). The TCR was taken from a girl aged 2 to 10 in good health. The CDR3 amino acid sequence is: CAISDRGKNIQYF. The DNA sequence reads TGTGCCATCAGTGACAGGGGTAAAAACATTCAGTACTTC.